These T cell receptor beta chains were read from a single sample in a study of Ad26.COV2.S vaccination and SARS-CoV-2 variants. TCRdb keeps only in-frame clones here, not all; method: immunoSEQ multiplex PCR. The sample gives 450,000 to 550,000 clones, about 88% of which show up once; around 2.6% is in the top ten. Sequenced material: peripheral blood, taken in a trial of Ad26.COV2.S vaccine versus placebo. These receptor sequences come from a person between 18 and 60 years old who received the Ad26.COV2.S COVID-19 vaccine or a placebo. Both conserved end residues are part of each CDR3. D genes are given only for firm matches. Where a row states a size, it is once, few, many or the class of an expanded clone; other rows omit it.

V gene	J gene	D gene	clone size	CDR3 protein	CDR3 DNA
TRBV7-9	TRBJ1-2	.	.	CASSLGQSGLYGYTF	TGTGCCAGCAGCTTAGGACAATCGGGGTTATATGGCTACACCTTC
TRBV5-5	TRBJ2-7	.	.	CASSLAQGRGEQYF	TGTGCCAGCAGCTTGGCCCAGGGAAGAGGGGAGCAGTACTTC
TRBV10-3	TRBJ2-1	.	.	CAIRASSNEQFF	TGTGCCATCAGGGCCTCTAGCAATGAGCAGTTCTTC
TRBV21-1	TRBJ2-3	.	.	CASSKGPRGRSTDTQYF	TGTGCCAGCAGCAAAGGGCCGCGGGGGCGAAGCACAGATACGCAGTATTTT
TRBV11-2	TRBJ2-7	TRBD2	few	CASTEDGGGEQYF	TGTGCCAGCACCGAGGACGGGGGGGGCGAGCAGTACTTC
TRBV10-3	TRBJ2-3	TRBD2	.	CAIRALAASTDTQYF	TGTGCCATCAGGGCACTAGCGGCGAGCACAGATACGCAGTATTTT
TRBV30	TRBJ2-1	.	once	CAWSASSSYNEQFF	TGTGCCTGGAGTGCCTCTAGCAGCTACAATGAGCAGTTCTTC
TRBV7-9	TRBJ2-1	.	.	CASSPTFLAHNEQFF	TGTGCCAGCAGTCCTACGTTCTTAGCCCACAATGAGCAGTTCTTC
TRBV15	TRBJ1-1	.	.	CATSRGWSTEAFF	TGTGCCACCAGCAGAGGCTGGTCCACTGAAGCTTTCTTT
TRBV10-3	TRBJ2-1	.	once	CAIEDGSNEQFF	TGTGCCATCGAAGACGGGAGCAATGAGCAGTTCTTC
TRBV13	TRBJ2-7	.	.	CASSLHGLEQYF	TGTGCCAGCAGCCTACACGGGCTCGAGCAGTACTTC
TRBV18	TRBJ1-2	.	.	CASSPNRGGVGYGYTF	TGTGCCAGCTCACCCAACCGGGGGGGCGTGGGCTATGGCTACACCTTC
TRBV19	TRBJ2-2	.	few	CASTQMDTANTGELFF	TGTGCCAGTACTCAGATGGACACCGCGAACACCGGGGAGCTGTTTTTT
TRBV2	TRBJ1-1	.	few	CASSIRWGAFF	TGTGCCAGCAGTATCCGATGGGGGGCTTTCTTT
TRBV7-8	TRBJ2-5	.	.	CASSSLPSPQGIAQYF	TGTGCCAGCAGCTCCCTTCCTTCACCGCAGGGTATAGCCCAGTACTTC
TRBV6-5	TRBJ2-1	.	.	CASSPTNYNEQFF	TGTGCCAGCAGTCCGACAAACTACAATGAGCAGTTCTTC
TRBV7-3	TRBJ2-3	TRBD2	.	CASSPQLAGGPDTQYF	TGTGCCAGCAGCCCCCAACTAGCGGGGGGTCCAGATACGCAGTATTTT
TRBV27	TRBJ1-2	TRBD1	once	CASSSSPDRDLGYTF	TGTGCCAGCAGTTCTAGCCCGGACAGGGATCTCGGCTACACCTTC
TRBV11-2	TRBJ2-3	.	.	CASSRGPEYSSTDTQYF	TGTGCCAGCAGCCGCGGCCCGGAGTACTCTAGCACAGATACGCAGTATTTT
TRBV2	TRBJ1-3	TRBD1	.	CASSRDRTSSGNTIYF	TGTGCCAGCAGTCGGGACAGGACGAGCTCTGGAAACACCATATATTTT
TRBV4-3	TRBJ1-1	TRBD1	.	CASSSGQENTEAFF	TGCGCCAGCAGCTCGGGACAGGAGAACACTGAAGCTTTCTTT
TRBV2	TRBJ2-5	.	.	CASSDVTDSQETQYF	TGTGCCAGCAGTGATGTGACGGACTCCCAAGAGACCCAGTACTTC
TRBV11-1	TRBJ1-1	.	.	CASSLTLNTEAFF	TGTGCCAGCAGCCTCACCCTGAACACTGAAGCTTTCTTT
TRBV7-2	TRBJ2-7	.	.	CASSSGPRYEQYF	TGTGCCAGCAGCTCGGGACCGCGCTACGAGCAGTACTTC
TRBV7-9	TRBJ1-5	.	.	CASSQNSNQPQHF	TGTGCCAGCAGTCAAAATAGCAATCAGCCCCAGCATTTT
TRBV3-1/TRBV3-2	TRBJ2-5	TRBD1	.	CASSTPQGARRETQYF	TGTGCCAGCAGCACCCCACAGGGGGCGCGAAGGGAGACCCAGTACTTC
TRBV11-2	TRBJ1-4	.	.	CASSPIGETNEKLFF	TGTGCCAGCAGCCCGATAGGGGAGACTAATGAAAAACTGTTTTTT
TRBV4-1	TRBJ2-7	.	.	CASSRERVSYEQYF	TGCGCCAGCAGCAGAGAGCGGGTCTCCTACGAGCAGTACTTC
TRBV7-2	TRBJ1-6	TRBD1	.	CASSLVGTGDSPLHF	TGTGCCAGCAGCTTAGTTGGGACAGGGGATTCACCCCTCCACTTT
TRBV4-3	TRBJ1-5	.	.	CASSQDLTTEINQPQHF	TGCGCCAGCAGCCAAGATCTAACGACAGAGATCAATCAGCCCCAGCATTTT
TRBV9	TRBJ1-2	TRBD1	.	CASSVGPGQGFYGYTF	TGTGCCAGCAGCGTAGGACCGGGACAGGGATTCTATGGCTACACCTTC
TRBV6-2/TRBV6-3	TRBJ2-7	TRBD1	.	CASSLGQGAINEQYF	TGTGCCAGCAGCCTTGGACAGGGGGCAATCAACGAGCAGTACTTC
TRBV9	TRBJ1-5	.	.	CASSVDPTLEPQHF	TGTGCCAGCAGCGTAGACCCCACCTTGGAGCCCCAGCATTTT
TRBV7-9	TRBJ1-4	.	.	CASTATANEKLFF	TGTGCCAGCACGGCGACGGCTAATGAAAAACTGTTTTTT
TRBV6-5	TRBJ1-1	.	.	CASTSAGPGTEAFF	TGTGCCAGCACCTCCGCGGGCCCCGGAACTGAAGCTTTCTTT
TRBV6-1	TRBJ2-3	.	.	CASSEGGVSTDTQYF	TGTGCCAGCAGTGAAGGGGGGGTAAGCACAGATACGCAGTATTTT
TRBV29-1	TRBJ2-5	TRBD2	.	CSVKTSQVETQYF	TGCAGCGTCAAGACTAGCCAGGTCGAGACCCAGTACTTC
TRBV7-8	TRBJ1-5	TRBD1	.	CASSLVGGQGSNQPQHF	TGTGCCAGCAGCTTAGTAGGGGGACAGGGTAGCAATCAGCCCCAGCATTTT
TRBV5-1	TRBJ2-3	TRBD1	.	CASSLALRGPDTQYF	TGCGCCAGCAGCTTGGCCTTGAGGGGGCCAGATACGCAGTATTTT
TRBV5-8	TRBJ1-2	.	.	CASSFVQGYGYTF	TGTGCCAGCAGCTTTGTACAGGGCTATGGCTACACCTTC